This T cell receptor (beta chain) originates from a study of breast tumors, draining lymph nodes, adjacent tissues (dated by TCRdb to between 2015 and 2016). As for the study more broadly: In breast cancer patients, the study compared the TCR beta repertoires of tumor, adjacent nontumor tissue and axillary lymph nodes. The study aimed to assess the relationships and possible T-cell exchange between tumor, surrounding tissue and draining lymph node repertoires in human breast cancer. Study-wide findings and limitations: Tumor and nontumor tissue repertoires were found to be significantly more similar in luminal-like than in basal-like breast cancer. T-cell repertoire diversity in tumors was found to be lower than in lymph nodes but higher than in nontumor tissue, and preferential V and J gene usage was observed. A scenario in which most tumor T cells derive from the lymph node and then expand within tumor tissue was judged to be consistent with the data. The conclusion that tumor T cells originate in lymph nodes was presented as consistent with a hypothesis rather than as directly demonstrated.

This clonotype appeared a few times. Its antigen remains unidentified. A read error may explain this, as a much larger clone is one base away. From the cysteine up to the phenylalanine, the CDR3 has a length of 15 residues. The sequence is cut down to CDR3 DNA, 45 bases in frame from base 1. CDR1 SSHAT and CDR2 FNYEAQ are derived from the germline V gene (reference sequence). Instrument on record: Illumina HiSeq 2000. TCR beta chain libraries were generated through multiplex PCR amplification. The amplified TCR beta chain products were analyzed by high-throughput sequencing. The raw public reads went through TCRdb reprocessing: fastp at Q25, MiXCR clone calling, in-frame beta chains kept. Rows are unified per CDR3 protein, each entry keeping the most common DNA and genes. The sample records approximately 170,000 distinct CDR3 sequences, 30% to 35% of which are singletons. The biggest ten clones account for approximately 4.3% of the sample.

Lymph node samples came from the axillary draining lymph nodes of breast cancer patients. The source is a female donor with breast cancer. Some clones in this sample may be carry-over from other donors' samples. The sample consisted of axillary lymph node tissue. Here the chain combines TRBV7-7 and TRBJ2-5; confidence is insufficient to name the D gene. The sequence in DNA is TGTGCTAGCAGCTTACGACTTTCAGGCCAAGAGACCCAGCACTTC. Its translation is CASSLRLSGQETQHF.